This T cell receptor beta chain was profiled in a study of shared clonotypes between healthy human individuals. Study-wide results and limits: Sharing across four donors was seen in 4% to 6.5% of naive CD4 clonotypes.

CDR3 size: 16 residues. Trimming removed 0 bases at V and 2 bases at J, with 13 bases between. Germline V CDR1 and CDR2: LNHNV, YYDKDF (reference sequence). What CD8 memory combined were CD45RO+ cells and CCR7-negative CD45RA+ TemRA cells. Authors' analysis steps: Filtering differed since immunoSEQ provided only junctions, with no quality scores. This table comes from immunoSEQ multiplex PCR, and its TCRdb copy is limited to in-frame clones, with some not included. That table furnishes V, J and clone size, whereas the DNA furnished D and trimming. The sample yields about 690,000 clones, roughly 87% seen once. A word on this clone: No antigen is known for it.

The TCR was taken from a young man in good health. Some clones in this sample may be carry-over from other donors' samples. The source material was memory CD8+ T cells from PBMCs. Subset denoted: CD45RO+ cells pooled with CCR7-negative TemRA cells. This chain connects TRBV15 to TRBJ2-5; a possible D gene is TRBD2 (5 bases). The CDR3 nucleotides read TGTGCCACCAGCAGAGATTTACCCGGAGGTCAAGAGACCCAGTACTTC. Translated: CATSRDLPGGQETQYF.